Following are 6 T cell receptor beta chains from one sample sequenced in a study of cytomegalovirus exposure and HLA in healthy donors. Primers included in the PCR were 60 Vbeta and 13 Jbeta primers. The table came from immunoSEQ multiplex PCR; TCRdb's copy has only in-frame clones and leaves some out. The sample lists some 150,000 clones; approximately 10% were seen once. The sample was PBMCs. These receptor sequences come from a woman in her forties in good health and CMV-seropositive.

In this sample, this clone turned up a few times. J is TRBJ1-2 and V is TRBV5-1, with TRBD1 as a possible D gene (5 bases). The CDR3 consists of 15 residues. V dropped 5 bases and J dropped 4 bases, with 18 bases sitting between them. Germline lookup yields CDR1 SGHRS and CDR2 YFSETQ. CDR3 DNA sequence: TGCGCCAGCAGACAAGGGACGGGGGACGGCTATGGCTACACCTTC. It yields the protein CASRQGTGDGYGYTF. The full variable domain, with the rest looked up from reference TRBV5-1 and TRBJ1-2, is KAGVTQTPRYLIKTRGQQVTLSCSPISGHRSVSWYQQTPGQGLQFLFEYFSETQRNKGNFPGRFSGRQFSNSRSEMNVSTLELGDSALYLCASRQGTGDGYGYTFGSGTRLTVV.

The chain has TRBV29-1 and TRBJ1-2; 7 bases align to TRBD1. The CDR3 loop spans 11 amino acids. Germline CDR1 SQVTM, CDR2 ANQGSEA. Trimming removed 7 bases from V and 5 bases from J; junction bases left unmatched: 4. The CDR3: CSAGQEYGYTF. CDR3 nucleotide sequence: TGCAGCGCCGGACAGGAATATGGCTACACCTTC.

Only a few counts were recorded for this clone. The V and J genes are TRBV25-1 and TRBJ1-1; D is unclear. CDR3 length: 15 amino acids. The V end was cut by 4 bases, the J end by 2 bases, with 14 bases between. From germline, CDR1 is MGHDK and CDR2 SYGVNS. Written as DNA, the CDR3 is TGTGCCAGCAGTGGACCAGGAACACCCAACACTGAAGCTTTCTTT. Translation gives CASSGPGTPNTEAFF. The whole variable domain, remainder taken from reference TRBV25-1 and TRBJ1-1, is EADIYQTPRYLVIGTGKKITLECSQTMGHDKMYWYQQDPGMELHLIHYSYGVNSTEKGDLSSESTVSRIRTEHFPLTLESARPSHTSQYLCASSGPGTPNTEAFFGQGTRLTVV.

This clone was seen a few times. This chain joins TRBV7-2 and TRBJ2-5; 7 bases align to TRBD2. From germline, CDR1 is SGHTA and CDR2 FQGNSA. The length of the CDR3 is 17 residues. The V and J ends lost 5 bases and 3 bases, in that order; junction bases with no gene match: 15. CDR3 protein: CASSPAGPRGGKETQYF. The CDR3 DNA reads as TGTGCCAGCAGCCCCGCGGGACCCCGGGGAGGGAAAGAGACCCAGTACTTC.

CDR3 residues: CASSHRVGSPLHF. CDR3 coding DNA: TGTGCCAGCAGCCACAGGGTCGGATCACCCCTCCACTTT. The rearrangement links TRBV7-9 to TRBJ1-6; the D gene is possibly TRBD1 (6 bases). The CDR3 is 13 amino acids. Trimming shortened V by 5 bases and J by 10 bases, and 12 bases separated the two germline ends. From germline, CDR1 is SEHNR and CDR2 FQNEAQ (reference sequence).

In nucleotides, the CDR3 is TGTGCCAGCAGCTTAACCGGGTTCCAGCCCCAGCATTTT. This gives the protein CASSLTGFQPQHF. The chain recombines TRBV7-8 with TRBJ1-5, with D uncertain. The germline V gene has CDR1 SGHVS and CDR2 FQNEAQ. CDR3 length: 13 amino acids. Trimming removed 2 bases from V and 7 bases from J, with 9 bases in between.